Included here is one T cell receptor beta chain sequence, with context. Other DNA sequences in the same sample also yield this CDR3. Clones were sequenced by immunoSEQ multiplex PCR, and TCRdb holds only the in-frame ones, with some missing. Of 85,000 to 95,000 clones listed, roughly 80% are singletons. This CDR3 has 16 residues. Germline V gene lookup returns CDR1 LNHDA and CDR2 SQIVND (reference sequence). Deletions cut 3 bases from V and 1 base from J, with 13 bases between. This sample was taken from a study of radiotherapy plus CTLA-4 blockade in lung cancer. This chain uses TRBV19 with TRBJ1-5, with D perhaps TRBD1 (5 bases). This receptor was obtained from a human donor with non-small cell lung cancer that progressed on radiotherapy plus ipilimumab. The specimen comprised peripheral blood, sampled from a patient treated with radiotherapy plus ipilimumab. CDR3 in amino acids: CASSIRGTGSNQPQHF. The CDR3 region has the DNA TGTGCCAGTAGTATTAGGGGCACGGGAAGCAATCAGCCCCAGCATTTT.